The following is a TCR beta chain sequence with its context. This specimen comes from a study of control samples from healthy donors and cancer patients. TCRdb's table, derived via immunoSEQ multiplex PCR, lists solely in-frame clones and lacks some. This table has 5,500 to 7,500 clones, around 70% appearing once. Sequenced material: formalin-fixed, paraffin-embedded tissue. The sequence came from a male donor with melanoma.

The DNA for the CDR3 is TGTGCCAGCAGCCAAGCGAACCGGGCCTTCCTCGGCGGGCAGTACTTC. Its protein product is CASSQANRAFLGGQYF. The chain employs TRBV3-1 (or the pseudogene TRBV3-2) and TRBJ2-7; D gene uncertain. The CDR3 is 16 amino acids. The germline V gene encodes CDR1 LGHDT and CDR2 YNNKEL (reference sequence). Trimming left V 1 base short and J 9 bases short, with 22 bases between.